Listed here are 27 T cell receptor beta chains from one sample, sequenced in a study of T cell repertoires in cytomegalovirus infection. TCRdb re-derived calls from the reads in MiXCR, one entry per CDR3 protein. The repertoire holds around 630,000 distinct CDR3 sequences, with 20% to 25% as singletons. Sequenced input: CD8+ T cells from PBMCs. The receptors come from a human donor in good health (CMV status not recorded). Some clones in this sample may be carry-over from other donors' samples.

Comments on this clonotype: The junction and the germline gene differ at one end; a read error may be behind it. V is TRBV6-2 or TRBV6-3 and J is TRBJ2-5, with unresolved D. This CDR3 has 12 residues. Germline V lookup: CDR1 MNHEY, CDR2 SVGEGT. CDR3 in amino acids: CASSRYQESQYF. DNA of the CDR3: TGTGCCAGCAGCCGGTACCAAGAGTCCCAGTACTTC.

CDR3 nucleotides: TGTGCCAGCAGCTCGCCGACAGGGGAAGGCACAGATACGCAGTATTTT. Protein: CASSSPTGEGTDTQYF. This chain links TRBV7-9 with TRBJ2-3; TRBD1 matches at 8 bases. Germline-derived CDR1 and CDR2 are SEHNR and FQNEAQ (reference sequence). This CDR3 region has 16 residues. The V and J ends lost 4 bases and 1 base, in that order; junction bases with no gene match: 7.

This clonotype was observed a few times. The chain combines TRBV29-1 with TRBJ2-1; possibly TRBD1 for D (6 bases). Trimming took off 7 bases at V and 7 bases at J, with 14 bases between the two ends. This CDR3 is 12 amino acids long. Germline CDR1 SQVTM, CDR2 ANQGSEA. CDR3 sequence: CSARPGANEQFF. DNA for the CDR3: TGCAGCGCCCGCCCAGGGGCGAATGAGCAGTTCTTC.

CDR3 bases: TGCAGTGCTCTGGACAGGGGGGTAGGGGAGCTGTTTTTT. It specifies CSALDRGVGELFF. V is TRBV20-1 and J is TRBJ2-2; 10 bases fit TRBD1. The CDR3 sequence is 13 residues long. V trimming: 5 bases; J trimming: 8 bases; junction bases outside the gene matches: 5. The V gene's germline CDR1 is DFQATT and CDR2 SNEGSKA (reference sequence).

V gene TRBV29-1 combines with J gene TRBJ2-2; D gene unclear. The CDR3 runs to 13 residues. From germline, CDR1 is SQVTM and CDR2 ANQGSEA. The V and J ends lost 4 bases and 1 base respectively, with 7 bases between them. The CDR3 spells CSVGLLNTGELFF. The CDR3 coding sequence is TGCAGCGTTGGTCTCCTGAACACCGGGGAGCTGTTTTTT.

This clonotype has at least ten counts. The CDR3 sequence: CASSLEYSGGEGNEQFF. The CDR3 DNA sequence: TGTGCCAGCAGCTTAGAATATAGCGGGGGCGAGGGCAATGAGCAGTTCTTC. The gene calls are TRBV7-8 and TRBJ2-1; 9 nucleotides match TRBD2. After removal of 1 base from V and 6 bases from J, the junction contained 10 bases not matched to a gene. The CDR3 length is 17 residues. Germline CDR1 is SGHVS and CDR2 is FQNEAQ.

V gene TRBV13 combines with J gene TRBJ1-1; tentatively, D is TRBD1 (6 bases). CDR1 and CDR2 (germline): PRHDT, FYEKMQ (reference sequence). CDR3 length: 15 amino acids. The V and J ends lost 2 bases and 4 bases respectively, with 14 bases between them. CDR3 DNA: TGTGCCAGCAGCTTAATCGGGGTAGGGGGCACTGAAGCTTTCTTT. This gives the protein CASSLIGVGGTEAFF. Variable domain in full (rest from reference TRBV13 and TRBJ1-1): AAGVIQSPRHLIKEKRETATLKCYPIPRHDTVYWYQQGPGQDPQFLISFYEKMQSDKGSIPDRFSAQQFSDYHSELNMSSLELGDSALYFCASSLIGVGGTEAFFGQGTRLTVV.

This clonotype was seen a few times. The rearrangement links TRBV7-9 to TRBJ2-7; D is possibly TRBD1 (6 bases). This CDR3 region has 14 residues. With 5 bases removed from V and 2 bases from J, the gap between germline ends came to 13 bases. Germline CDR1 and CDR2: SEHNR and FQNEAQ (reference sequence). The CDR3 coding sequence is TGTGCCAGCAGCCCCCAGGGGCGTCCCTACGAGCAGTACGTC. It codes for CASSPQGRPYEQYV.

Only one count was recorded for this clonotype. This sequence may be a read error, since a much larger clone differs from it by one base. The chain joins TRBV12-3 or TRBV12-4 to TRBJ1-2; D is unresolved. This CDR3 is 15 amino acids long. DNA for the CDR3: TGTGCCAACAGTCGGGAGTTTGACAATAACTATGGCTACACCTTC. Translation gives CANSREFDNNYGYTF.

About this clonotype: A junction end diverges from the germline sequence, so it may reflect a read error. V gene TRBV7-9 combines with J gene TRBJ2-1; D possibly matches TRBD1 or TRBD2 (6 bases each). Germline lookup yields CDR1 SEHNR and CDR2 FQNEAQ (reference sequence). The CDR3 runs 12 residues. CDR3 region: CSSSTGAGEQFF. CDR3 nucleotides: TGTTCCAGCAGTACGGGGGCCGGGGAGCAGTTCTTC.

This clonotype showed up just once. This may be a read error: a much more frequent sequence differs by one nucleotide. The chain links TRBV7-8 to TRBJ2-1; 9 positions agree with TRBD1. V lost 0 bases, J lost 9 bases, and 9 bases stayed unmatched. Germline CDR1 and CDR2: SGHVS and FQNEAQ. The CDR3 is 16 residues long. The CDR3 protein is CASSLARTGALGEQFF. CDR3 bases: TGTGCCAGCAGCTTAGCGAGGACAGGGGCCTTGGGTGAGCAGTTCTTC.

J is TRBJ2-3 and V is TRBV28, with 9 nucleotides matching TRBD1. Germline lookup yields CDR1 MDHEN and CDR2 SYDVKM. This CDR3 is 12 amino acids long. The V segment lost 6 bases and the J segment 12 bases; nucleotides outside the gene matches: 7. Written as DNA, the CDR3 is TGTGCCAGCAGGCTGGACAGGGGCTCTCAGTATTTT. Translated, it gives CASRLDRGSQYF.

The chain links TRBV12-3 or TRBV12-4 to TRBJ2-2; D is uncertain. This CDR3 comprises 14 residues. Between the trimmed V and J ends, which lost 3 bases and 4 bases, there was a span of 9 bases. Here the CDR3 DNA reads TGTGCCAGCAGTTTCCCAGAGATCACCGGGGAGCTGTTTTTT. Its translation is CASSFPEITGELFF.

In its sample, this clonotype was seen many times. V usage is TRBV12-3 or TRBV12-4 and J usage is TRBJ2-3; no clear D gene. The CDR3 contains 13 residues. V was clipped by 7 bases and J by 2 bases, with 10 bases between them. The CDR3 DNA sequence: TGTGCCAGCATAAGCCCAGTCACAGATACGCAGTATTTT. Translating it yields CASISPVTDTQYF.

This clonotype was found many times. V is TRBV28 and J is TRBJ2-7; D gene unclear. Germline V gene lookup returns CDR1 MDHEN and CDR2 SYDVKM. Trimming took off 1 base at V and 0 bases at J, with 13 bases between the two ends. The CDR3 sequence is 16 residues long. CDR3 coding DNA: TGTGCCAGCAGTTTATCAGGCACCTTTACCTCCTACGAGCAGTACTTC. This codes for CASSLSGTFTSYEQYF.

This chain joins TRBV20-1 and TRBJ2-7; a possible D gene is TRBD1 (6 bases). V was cut by 7 bases and J by 2 bases, with 21 bases left in between. The CDR3 runs to 15 residues. Germline V gene lookup returns CDR1 DFQATT and CDR2 SNEGSKA (reference sequence). The chain's CDR3 is CSVEGLQGETYEQYF. CDR3 bases: TGCAGTGTTGAGGGATTACAGGGTGAAACCTACGAGCAGTACTTC.

This clonotype was detected only a few times. The chain uses TRBV29-1 and TRBJ2-6; D unresolved. Deletions cut 4 bases from V and 7 bases from J, with 5 bases between. CDR3 length: 11 residues. Germline V gene data show CDR1 as SQVTM and CDR2 as ANQGSEA. The DNA for the CDR3 is TGCAGCGTTGTCTCCGCCAACGTCCTGACTTTC. It codes for CSVVSANVLTF.

The chain links TRBV25-1 to TRBJ2-5; D not resolved. Trimming left V 3 bases short and J 3 bases short, with 5 bases between. Germline values: CDR1 MGHDK, CDR2 SYGVNS. CDR3 size: 12 residues. CDR3 coding DNA: TGTGCCAGCAGTGACAGTAAAGAGACCCAGTACTTC. Its translation is CASSDSKETQYF.

The sample holds a few counts of this clonotype. The V gene is TRBV6-1, the J gene TRBJ1-1; the D gene is possibly TRBD1 (5 bases). V was cut by 2 bases and J by 2 bases, with 12 bases left in between. CDR1 and CDR2 from the germline V gene are MNHNS and SASEGT. The CDR3 spans 15 residues. CDR3 residues: CASSELGHRNTEAFF. CDR3 DNA sequence: TGTGCCAGCAGTGAATTAGGACACCGAAACACTGAAGCTTTCTTT.

The J gene is TRBJ2-1, the V gene TRBV28, with 8 bases identical to TRBD2. CDR3 size: 15 residues. In germline, CDR1 is MDHEN, CDR2 SYDVKM. Germline trimming cut 2 bases from V and 5 bases from J; bases unmatched to any gene: 5. For the CDR3, the DNA is TGTGCCAGCAGTTTACCAGCGGGGGTCCACAATGAGCAGTTCTTC. It codes for CASSLPAGVHNEQFF.

The CDR3 DNA sequence: TGTGCCAGCAGTACTCTTGGGGGGCGGGTACTAGCGGGGGACCAGAACACCGGGGAGCTGTTTTTT. Protein sequence: CASSTLGGRVLAGDQNTGELFF. The chain employs TRBV28 and TRBJ2-2, with 11 bases aligning to TRBD2. Per germline, CDR1 MDHEN and CDR2 SYDVKM. V shed 5 bases and J 1 base; nucleotides not matched to a gene: 21. The CDR3 is 22 residues long.

For this clonotype: This could be a read error, since a much larger clone is one nucleotide away. The chain couples TRBV7-2 to TRBJ2-4, with D uncertain. The CDR3 runs to 12 residues. The germline V gene encodes CDR1 SGHTA and CDR2 FQGNSA. CDR3 nucleotides: TGTGCCAACAGCTCGCGGCAGAACATTCAGTACTTC. It codes for CANSSRQNIQYF.

The V and J genes are TRBV7-9 and TRBJ1-1; D uncertain. The CDR3 totals 14 residues. V gave up 5 bases and J gave up 0 bases, with 10 bases separating them. The V gene's germline CDR1 is SEHNR and CDR2 FQNEAQ (reference sequence). CDR3 bases: TGTGCCAGCAGCGTGTATTCTATGAACACTGAAGCTTTCTTT. It translates to CASSVYSMNTEAFF. Full variable domain (remainder filled in from reference TRBV7-9 and TRBJ1-1): DTGVSQNPRHKITKRGQNVTFRCDPISEHNRLYWYRQTLGQGPEFLTYFQNEAQLEKSRLLSDRFSAERPKGSFSTLEIQRTEQGDSAMYLCASSVYSMNTEAFFGQGTRLTVV.

The CDR3 nucleotides read TGTGCCAGCAGTGATGGAGGACAGGGGGATGAAGCTTTCTTT. Translated, it gives CASSDGGQGDEAFF. The gene calls are TRBV2 and TRBJ1-1; 10 bases are a match to TRBD1. CDR1 SNHLY and CDR2 FYNNEI come from the germline V gene. The CDR3 has 14 residues. With V trimmed by 3 bases and J by 7 bases, 5 bases remained unmatched.

The gene calls are TRBV9 and TRBJ2-5; D tentatively reads TRBD1 or TRBD2 (5 bases each). The CDR3 spans 15 residues. Trimming cost V 0 bases and J 2 bases, with 11 bases left between them. From germline, CDR1 is SGDLS and CDR2 YYNGEE. The CDR3 region is CASSVAGAQQETQYF. CDR3 DNA: TGTGCCAGCAGCGTAGCCGGGGCGCAACAAGAGACCCAGTACTTC.

Points on this clonotype: At one end, the junction sequence differs from germline, possibly due to a read error. The chain recombines TRBV11-2 with TRBJ1-3; unclear D gene. Germline V CDR1 and CDR2: SGHAT, FQNNGV. This CDR3 region has 16 residues. The CDR3: CASSLDGVYPGNTICF. CDR3 nucleotides: TGTGCCAGCAGCTTAGATGGCGTTTACCCTGGAAACACCATATGTTTT.

This clonotype has at least ten counts. The chain uses TRBV7-6 and TRBJ2-2; TRBD1 aligns across 9 bases. Germline V gives CDR1 SGHVS, CDR2 FNYEAQ. Trimming at V came to 4 bases and at J to 6 bases, leaving 15 bases not matched to a gene. The CDR3 runs 18 residues. For the CDR3, the DNA is TGTGCCAGCAGCTCTATGTCTGGAATACAGGGGGCGGCCGGGGAGCTGTTTTTT. Protein product: CASSSMSGIQGAAGELFF.